Described below is a single TCR beta chain sequence and its context. Random hexamers were used to reverse transcribe the RNA input (about 0.5 to 1 ug). Multiplex immunoSEQ PCR targeted 54 Vbeta and 13 Jbeta TCR beta segments. Each CDR3 protein gets one entry after TCRdb re-called the immunoSEQ multiplex PCR reads with MiXCR. The sample lists tens of thousands of distinct CDR3 sequences; just under 95% were seen once. From blood CD8+ and CD4+ T cells, TCR beta sequences were generated. The multiple sclerosis controls were treatment-naive patients with relapsing-remitting disease that was stable or active. Negative isolation yielded CD4+ and CD8+ T cells, and FACS enriched TEMRA cells. The sample comes from a study of CD8 T cells in Susac syndrome. Sequencing was carried out using CD8+ T cells from PBMCs. The TCR sequence derives from a human donor with multiple sclerosis.

CDR3 DNA: TGCAGCGTTGAAGATCGAGGGGGGGTTGGCCCTGAAGCTTTCTTT. This gives the protein CSVEDRGGVGPEAFF. The chain links TRBV29-1 to TRBJ1-1; tentatively, D is TRBD1 (6 bases). The ends were cut back, 0 bases at V and 6 bases at J, with 17 bases in the middle. The CDR3 is 15 residues long. Germline values: CDR1 SQVTM, CDR2 ANQGSEA.